This T cell receptor beta chain was sequenced in a study of CD8+ T cells in alopecia areata. Study-wide results and limits: More clonal than normal scalp was lesional scalp, particularly alopecia totalis/universalis. Shared TCR sequences were less clear between patients than in mice, possibly partly from HLA diversity. Besides other cells, scalp samples also yield sequences of resident alphabeta T cells from normal skin.

Researchers picked out CD4+ and CD8+ T cells from PBMCs by sorting. Isolated RNA was reverse transcribed into cDNA used as the sequencing template. Sequenced by immunoSEQ multiplex PCR; TCRdb stores in-frame clones only, minus some. Among 150,000 to 200,000 clones listed, around 54% were seen once. This CDR3 region has 15 residues. CDR1 is SGHDN, CDR2 FVKESK, per germline. Trimming stripped 0 bases from V and 0 bases from J, with 8 bases between. This clone was observed a handful of times. Its cognate antigen is unknown. The gene calls are TRBV14 and TRBJ1-2; D call uncertain. The sequence came from a human donor in good health. The sample was CD4+ T cells sorted from blood. CDR3 region: CASSQEPVANYGYTF. CDR3 DNA: TGTGCCAGCAGCCAAGAGCCAGTAGCTAACTATGGCTACACCTTC. Complete variable domain (other parts from reference TRBV14 and TRBJ1-2): EAGVTQFPSHSVIEKGQTVTLRCDPISGHDNLYWYRRVMGKEIKFLLHFVKESKQDESGMPNNRFLAERTGGTYSTLKVQPAELEDSGVYFCASSQEPVANYGYTFGSGTRLTVV.